These 31 T cell receptor beta chains came from one sample sequenced in a study of identical twins. MiXCR was run by TCRdb on the 5' RACE reads, yielding one entry per CDR3 protein. In the table there are 570,000 or so distinct CDR3 sequences, 9% to 10% of which are singletons. The sample was also linked to a second study, of yellow fever vaccine responses in identical twins.

Sequenced material: PBMCs. All receptors come from a woman younger than 30 in good health.

In this sample, this clonotype turned up a few times. CDR3 bases: TGCAGTGCCAGCGGGCCCCGGGTTCAGCCCCAGCATTTT. Protein: CSASGPRVQPQHF. This sequence joins TRBV20-1 and TRBJ1-5; D not resolved. Trimming took off 6 bases at V and 6 bases at J, with 15 bases between the two ends. CDR1 and CDR2 from the germline V gene are DFQATT and SNEGSKA (reference sequence). The CDR3 is 13 amino acids.

This chain links TRBV28 with TRBJ2-3; 8 bases map to TRBD2. The CDR3 runs 18 residues. With V trimmed by 2 bases and J by 2 bases, 12 bases remained unmatched. CDR1 MDHEN and CDR2 SYDVKM come from the germline V gene. CDR3 sequence: CASSLLLVGGGLTDTQYF. CDR3 nucleotide sequence: TGTGCCAGCAGTTTACTGTTAGTGGGCGGGGGGCTCACAGATACGCAGTATTTT.

This clonotype came up many times. The chain links TRBV24-1 to TRBJ2-1; D might be TRBD1 or TRBD2, each matching 5 bases. The CDR3 consists of 16 residues. V dropped 8 bases and J dropped 0 bases, with 16 bases sitting between them. Germline V gene lookup returns CDR1 KGHDR and CDR2 SFDVKD. This CDR3 reads CATTSFAGSSYNEQFF. DNA of the CDR3: TGTGCCACCACCTCCTTTGCAGGGAGCTCCTACAATGAGCAGTTCTTC.

This clonotype has more than one count but fewer than ten. The chain is built from TRBV10-3 and TRBJ2-1; D remains unclear. Germline V gene lookup returns CDR1 ENHRY and CDR2 SYGVKD. The CDR3 has 13 residues. V shed 7 bases and J shed 0 bases, with 7 bases lying between them. CDR3 loop: CAITEDSYNEQFF. DNA for the CDR3: TGTGCCATCACCGAAGACTCCTACAATGAGCAGTTCTTC.

V is TRBV4-1 and J is TRBJ2-3; 9 bases map to TRBD2. Germline V gives CDR1 MGHRA, CDR2 YSYEKL. The CDR3 is 15 amino acids. The trim removed 6 bases at V and 4 bases at J, leaving 8 bases unmatched. In nucleotides, the CDR3 is TGCGCCAGCAGTGGTAGCGGGAGATTTTCAGATACGCAGTATTTT. It yields the protein CASSGSGRFSDTQYF.

This clonotype was seen more than once but under ten times. The chain is built from TRBV7-9 and TRBJ2-1; 9 bases fit TRBD2. From germline, CDR1 is SEHNR and CDR2 FQNEAQ (reference sequence). V lost 4 bases, J lost 8 bases, and 15 bases stayed unmatched. The CDR3 is 17 amino acids. The CDR3 reads CASSYHPASGIFYEQFF. For the CDR3, the DNA is TGTGCCAGCAGCTACCACCCTGCTAGCGGGATATTCTATGAGCAGTTCTTC.

This clonotype was counted a few times. This chain uses TRBV3-1 with TRBJ2-1; D remains unclear. The germline V gene has CDR1 LGHDT and CDR2 YNNKEL (reference sequence). The CDR3 has 15 amino acids. With 3 bases removed from V and 2 bases from J, the gap between germline ends came to 11 bases. The CDR3 DNA follows: TGTGCCAGCAGCCAGACGGAACGACCCTACAATGAGCAGTTCTTC. It is translated as CASSQTERPYNEQFF.

This clonotype was detected only a few times. The rearrangement uses TRBV4-3 and TRBJ2-1, with D perhaps matching TRBD1 (5 bases). There are 16 residues in the CDR3. CDR1 and CDR2 from the germline V gene are LGHNA and YSLEER. Trimming pared 2 bases from V and 2 bases from J, leaving 13 bases between. The CDR3 spells CASSQFRGAAYNEQFF. The CDR3 DNA reads as TGCGCCAGCAGCCAATTTAGGGGCGCGGCCTACAATGAGCAGTTCTTC.

The chain recombines TRBV27 with TRBJ2-3; D remains unclear. Germline CDR1 and CDR2: MNHEY and SMNVEV (reference sequence). V was trimmed by 3 bases and J by 0 bases, leaving 13 bases between them. CDR3 length: 16 amino acids. CDR3 DNA: TGTGCCAGCAGTTTCCTGCGGCAGGACAGCACAGATACGCAGTATTTT. Its protein product is CASSFLRQDSTDTQYF.

The CDR3 region has the DNA TGTGCCAGCAGAGAACAGGGGGTGAGCAATCAGCCCCAGCATTTT. Amino acid sequence: CASREQGVSNQPQHF. This chain links TRBV6-1 with TRBJ1-5, with 8 bases identical to TRBD1. The length of the CDR3 is 15 residues. With 6 bases clipped from V and 1 base from J, the junction kept 5 bases outside the gene matches. Germline assignment: CDR1 MNHNS and CDR2 SASEGT.

This clonotype was seen a handful of times. This chain links TRBV9 with TRBJ2-2; D may be TRBD1 (5 bases). V was trimmed by 3 bases and J by 0 bases, leaving 12 bases between them. The CDR3 covers 16 residues. CDR1 and CDR2 from the germline V gene are SGDLS and YYNGEE. The CDR3 nucleotides are TGTGCCAGCAGCGCAGGATGGGGCGCGAACACCGGGGAGCTGTTTTTT. Its translation is CASSAGWGANTGELFF.

This clonotype was picked up a small number of times. The chain couples TRBV24-1 to TRBJ2-1; 10 bases map to TRBD2. With 0 bases clipped from V and 8 bases from J, the junction kept 6 bases outside the gene matches. Germline values: CDR1 KGHDR, CDR2 SFDVKD. This CDR3 contains 16 residues. The CDR3, as DNA: TGTGCCACCAGTGATTTGCAAGGACTAGCGGTGCATGAGCAGTTCTTC. This encodes CATSDLQGLAVHEQFF.

This clonotype was observed many times. This chain connects TRBV10-3 to TRBJ2-5; unclear D gene. The ends were cut back, 10 bases at V and 0 bases at J, with 12 bases in the middle. This CDR3 is 13 amino acids long. Germline V lookup: CDR1 ENHRY, CDR2 SYGVKD. The CDR3 DNA follows: TGTGCCACACTCCCACCGGACCAAGAGACCCAGTACTTC. Protein: CATLPPDQETQYF.

This chain links TRBV15 with TRBJ2-1; D might be TRBD1 (5 bases). Germline loops: CDR1 LNHNV, CDR2 YYDKDF (reference sequence). The V and J ends lost 4 bases and 10 bases respectively, with 20 bases between them. The CDR3 sequence is 15 residues long. The DNA of the CDR3 is TGTGCCACCAGCACACACCCACCTCGACCAGGGGAGCAGTTCTTC. This encodes CATSTHPPRPGEQFF.

The chain combines TRBV4-1 with TRBJ1-6; 8 bases are shared with TRBD1. Germline loops: CDR1 MGHRA, CDR2 YSYEKL. This CDR3 has 16 residues. J lost 9 bases, V lost 2 bases, and 9 bases had no gene match. The CDR3 is CASSQRWTGNGSPLHF. CDR3 coding DNA: TGCGCCAGCAGCCAACGGTGGACAGGGAACGGTTCACCCCTCCACTTT.

This clonotype was picked up many times. In DNA form, the CDR3 reads TGTGCCAGCAGTTCGACAGGGAGAGAGACCCAGTACTTC. It codes for CASSSTGRETQYF. This chain connects TRBV6-6 to TRBJ2-5; 7 bases map to TRBD1. J gave up 4 bases and V 4 bases, and 3 bases lay outside the gene matches. This CDR3 is 13 amino acids long. The germline gives CDR1 MNHNY, CDR2 SVGAGI (reference sequence).

This chain links TRBV27 with TRBJ2-7, with 9 bases identical to TRBD2. The CDR3 contains 16 residues. V shed 6 bases and J 3 bases; nucleotides not matched to a gene: 12. Germline V gene data show CDR1 as MNHEY and CDR2 as SMNVEV (reference sequence). The CDR3 sequence: CASRLQPGTSSYEQYF. The CDR3 DNA sequence: TGTGCCAGCAGACTCCAACCCGGGACTAGCAGCTACGAGCAGTACTTC.

This clonotype was counted a few times. V gene TRBV29-1 combines with J gene TRBJ2-5; no firm D call. CDR1 SQVTM and CDR2 ANQGSEA come from the germline V gene. This CDR3 is built from 13 residues. The V end lost 2 bases, the J end lost 1 base, and 8 bases lay between the germline ends. The CDR3 protein is CSVEPGSQETQYF. The CDR3 DNA sequence: TGCAGCGTTGAACCGGGCTCCCAAGAGACCCAGTACTTC.

The sample holds a few counts of this clonotype. This chain connects TRBV7-9 to TRBJ2-2; 7 bases match TRBD1. CDR1 and CDR2 (germline): SEHNR, FQNEAQ (reference sequence). The CDR3 contains 15 residues. With 5 bases clipped from V and 1 base from J, the junction kept 4 bases outside the gene matches. The chain's CDR3 is CASSDRDRNTGELFF. Here the CDR3 DNA reads TGTGCCAGCAGCGACCGGGACAGGAACACCGGGGAGCTGTTTTTT.

A few counts support this clonotype. The rearrangement joins TRBV11-2 to TRBJ2-2; 7 nucleotides line up with TRBD1. The CDR3 loop spans 16 amino acids. The ends lost 6 bases at V and 0 bases at J; junction bases unmatched: 7. Germline V gene data show CDR1 as SGHAT and CDR2 as FQNNGV. CDR3 coding DNA: TGTGCCAGCAGAGAGACCGGGACAGCGAACACCGGGGAGCTGTTTTTT. Amino acid sequence: CASRETGTANTGELFF.

The V and J genes are TRBV5-1 and TRBJ2-3; D gene ambiguous. Trimming pared 0 bases from V and 0 bases from J, leaving 11 bases between. This CDR3 is built from 16 residues. From germline, CDR1 is SGHRS and CDR2 YFSETQ. The CDR3 region has the DNA TGCGCCAGCAGCTTGGGTCAGGACGATAGCACAGATACGCAGTATTTT. Translating gives CASSLGQDDSTDTQYF.

This clonotype has a count of ten or more. Because the CDR3's place on the DNA is in doubt, the DNA is left out and the CDR3 is given as listed by TCRdb. CDR3 protein: CASSTSGVSGELFF. The chain carries TRBV6-5 and TRBJ2-2; the table's TRBD1 call for D was not verified on the DNA. The CDR3 length is 14 residues, termini included. Per germline, CDR1 MNHEY and CDR2 SVGAGI.

This clonotype was recorded a few times. The chain joins TRBV20-1 to TRBJ2-7; no reliable D call. Germline V gene lookup returns CDR1 DFQATT and CDR2 SNEGSKA (reference sequence). This CDR3 is built from 13 residues. Trimming stripped 3 bases from V and 4 bases from J, with 13 bases between. The CDR3 bases are TGCAGTGCTAGCCAGTTCGGAGATTACGAGCAGTACTTC. Residues: CSASQFGDYEQYF.

This clonotype has more than one count but fewer than ten. V is TRBV27 and J is TRBJ2-7, with 12 bases aligning to TRBD2. Germline trimming cut 6 bases from V and 2 bases from J; bases unmatched to any gene: 2. This CDR3 is built from 14 residues. Germline V gene data show CDR1 as MNHEY and CDR2 as SMNVEV (reference sequence). The CDR3 loop reads CASRRTSGAYEQYF. The CDR3 DNA reads as TGTGCCAGCAGGAGGACTAGCGGGGCCTACGAGCAGTACTTC.

This clonotype was seen many times. The rearrangement uses TRBV29-1 and TRBJ2-2; tentatively, D is TRBD1 (6 bases). Trimming cost V 6 bases and J 1 base, with 9 bases left between them. CDR1 and CDR2 from the germline V gene are SQVTM and ANQGSEA. This CDR3 has 13 residues. Here the CDR3 reads CSVTGLNTGELFF. CDR3 bases: TGCAGCGTAACAGGGCTGAACACCGGGGAGCTGTTTTTT.

Ten or more counts support this clonotype. This chain joins TRBV5-1 and TRBJ2-4, with D possibly TRBD2 on 5 matching bases. The ends were cut back, 3 bases at V and 1 base at J, with 8 bases in the middle. Germline CDR1 reads SGHRS; CDR2 reads YFSETQ. The CDR3 loop spans 14 amino acids. CDR3 loop: CASSSGLAKNIQYF. Written as DNA, the CDR3 is TGCGCCAGCAGCTCAGGACTCGCCAAAAACATTCAGTACTTC.

This clonotype was detected ten times or more. The chain employs TRBV11-2 and TRBJ1-2; D is uncertain. This CDR3 has 12 amino acids. With 0 bases removed from V and 5 bases from J, the gap between germline ends came to 4 bases. Germline lookup yields CDR1 SGHAT and CDR2 FQNNGV. The CDR3 bases are TGTGCCAGCAGCTTAGATCCTTATGGCTACACCTTC. It specifies CASSLDPYGYTF.

Only a few counts were recorded for this clonotype. This chain connects TRBV27 to TRBJ2-1; 9 nucleotides align to TRBD2. The CDR3 contains 20 residues. With V trimmed by 5 bases and J by 0 bases, 17 bases remained unmatched. From germline, CDR1 is MNHEY and CDR2 SMNVEV (reference sequence). The CDR3 here is CASSPTLRLAGNSSYNEQFF. The CDR3 nucleotides read TGTGCCAGCAGTCCGACTCTCCGGCTAGCGGGGAACAGCTCCTACAATGAGCAGTTCTTC.

This clonotype was seen ten or more times. This rearrangement joins TRBV4-3 to TRBJ2-5; TRBD2 agrees at 9 bases. This CDR3 region has 16 residues. Losses at the gene ends were 0 bases for V and 3 bases for J; bases not matched to a gene: 5. The V gene's germline CDR1 is LGHNA and CDR2 YSLEER. The CDR3 loop reads CASSQDRLAGKETQYF. CDR3 nucleotide sequence: TGCGCCAGCAGCCAAGATCGTCTAGCGGGGAAAGAGACCCAGTACTTC.

The rearrangement links TRBV7-8 to TRBJ2-5; D gene unclear. V was trimmed by 1 base and J by 1 base, leaving 7 bases between them. CDR1 and CDR2 (germline): SGHVS, FQNEAQ. This CDR3 spans 14 amino acids. In DNA, the CDR3 is TGTGCCAGCAGCTTAGTCACAGCCCAAGAGACCCAGTACTTC. Its protein is CASSLVTAQETQYF.

This clonotype was detected many times. The rearrangement joins TRBV5-1 to TRBJ2-1, with D perhaps matching TRBD2 (5 bases). CDR1 is SGHRS and CDR2 is YFSETQ in the germline V gene. V gave up 4 bases and J gave up 0 bases, with 14 bases separating them. The length of the CDR3 is 16 residues. The CDR3: CASSTNGGNSYNEQFF. CDR3 sequence (DNA): TGCGCCAGCAGCACGAACGGAGGAAACTCCTACAATGAGCAGTTCTTC.